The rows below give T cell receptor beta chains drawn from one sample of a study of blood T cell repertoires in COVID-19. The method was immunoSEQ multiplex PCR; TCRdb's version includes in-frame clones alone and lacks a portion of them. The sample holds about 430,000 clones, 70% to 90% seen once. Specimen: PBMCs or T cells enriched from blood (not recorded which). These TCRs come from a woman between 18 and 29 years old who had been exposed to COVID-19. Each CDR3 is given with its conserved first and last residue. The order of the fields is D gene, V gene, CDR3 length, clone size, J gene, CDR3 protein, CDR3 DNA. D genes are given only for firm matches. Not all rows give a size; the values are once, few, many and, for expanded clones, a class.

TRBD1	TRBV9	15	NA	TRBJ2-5	CASSVGTGGGETQYF	TGTGCCAGCAGCGTCGGGACAGGGGGAGGAGAGACCCAGTACTTC
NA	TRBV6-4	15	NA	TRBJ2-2	CASQILASNTGELFF	TGTGCCAGCCAGATACTAGCATCGAACACCGGGGAGCTGTTTTTT
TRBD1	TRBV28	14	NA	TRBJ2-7	CASSLGRGRSEQYF	TGTGCCAGCAGTTTAGGTAGGGGGCGAAGCGAGCAGTACTTC
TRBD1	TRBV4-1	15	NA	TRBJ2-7	CASSQGRDRGYEQYF	TGCGCCAGCAGCCAAGGCCGGGACAGGGGCTACGAGCAGTACTTC
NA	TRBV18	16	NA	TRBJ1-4	CASSPTGRQLNEKLFF	TGTGCCAGCTCACCGACTGGTCGACAGTTAAATGAAAAACTGTTTTTT
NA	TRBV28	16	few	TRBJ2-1	CASPPPPPRLLDEQFF	TGTGCCAGCCCCCCCCCGCCCCCTAGGCTACTTGATGAGCAGTTCTTC
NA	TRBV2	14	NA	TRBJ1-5	CASTPREGNQPQHF	TGTGCCAGCACTCCTCGGGAGGGGAATCAGCCCCAGCATTTT
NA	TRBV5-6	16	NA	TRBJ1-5	CASSLGPRQGYQPQHF	TGTGCCAGCAGCTTGGGTCCGCGCCAGGGGTATCAGCCCCAGCATTTT
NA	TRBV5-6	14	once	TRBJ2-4	CASSLGWEVNIQYF	TGTGCCAGCAGCTTGGGATGGGAGGTAAACATTCAGTACTTC
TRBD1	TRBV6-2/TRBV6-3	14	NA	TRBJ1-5	CASSPDRGNQPQHF	TGTGCCAGCAGCCCGGACAGGGGCAATCAGCCCCAGCATTTT
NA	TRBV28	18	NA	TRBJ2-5	CASSLFVVSQRIQETQYF	TGTGCCAGCAGTTTATTCGTAGTTTCTCAGCGGATCCAAGAGACCCAGTACTTC
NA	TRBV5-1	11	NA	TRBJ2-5	CASSFSETQYF	TGCGCCAGCAGCTTCTCAGAGACCCAGTACTTC
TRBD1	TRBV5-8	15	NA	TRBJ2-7	CASSPRDRLSYEQYF	TGTGCCAGCAGCCCTCGGGACAGACTCTCCTACGAGCAGTACTTC
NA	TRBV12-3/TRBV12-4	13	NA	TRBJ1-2	CASGRETNYGYTF	TGTGCCAGCGGGAGGGAAACAAACTATGGCTACACCTTC
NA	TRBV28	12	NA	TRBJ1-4	CASSSSPRGLFF	TGTGCCAGCAGTTCCTCCCCCCGCGGACTGTTTTTT
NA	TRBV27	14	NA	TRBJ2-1	CASSWGVLYNEQFF	TGTGCCAGCAGTTGGGGAGTCCTCTACAATGAGCAGTTCTTC
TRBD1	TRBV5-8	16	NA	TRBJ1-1	CASSLANTGDGSEAFF	TGTGCCAGCAGCTTGGCTAACACAGGGGATGGCTCTGAAGCTTTCTTT
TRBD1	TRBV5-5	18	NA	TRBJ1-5	CASSANGSRDRVNQPQHF	TGTGCCAGCAGCGCCAATGGGTCTCGGGACAGGGTTAATCAGCCCCAGCATTTT
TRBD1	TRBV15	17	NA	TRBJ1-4	CATSRERQGSTNEKLFF	TGTGCCACCAGCAGAGAACGACAGGGATCAACTAATGAAAAACTGTTTTTT
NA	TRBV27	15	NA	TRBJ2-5	CASSLGRTLEETQYF	TGTGCCAGCAGTTTGGGAAGGACATTGGAAGAGACCCAGTACTTC
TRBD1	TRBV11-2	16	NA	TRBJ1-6	CASSFRRDRGRAPLHF	TGTGCCAGCAGCTTCCGGCGGGACAGGGGCCGAGCACCCCTCCACTTT
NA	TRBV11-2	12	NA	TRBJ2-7	CASTEGPYEQYF	TGTGCCAGCACGGAGGGGCCCTACGAGCAGTACTTC
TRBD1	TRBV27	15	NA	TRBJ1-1	CASGLQTGTNTEAFF	TGTGCCAGCGGACTCCAGACAGGGACGAACACTGAAGCTTTCTTT
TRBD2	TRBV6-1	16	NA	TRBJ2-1	CASSEARGLAGNEQFF	TGTGCCAGCAGTGAAGCCCGAGGACTAGCGGGGAATGAGCAGTTCTTC
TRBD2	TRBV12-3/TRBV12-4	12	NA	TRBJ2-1	CASSYTGLAGVF	TGTGCCAGCAGTTACACGGGACTAGCGGGGGTCTTC
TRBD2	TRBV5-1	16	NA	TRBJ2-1	CASSRSGGDTYNEQFF	TGCGCCAGCAGCCGGAGCGGGGGGGACACCTACAATGAGCAGTTCTTC
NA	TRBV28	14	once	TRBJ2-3	CASSLNRDTDTQYF	TGTGCCAGCAGTTTAAACAGGGACACAGATACGCAGTATTTT
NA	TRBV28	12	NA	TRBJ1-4	CASSLVYEKLFF	TGTGCCAGCAGTTTAGTATATGAAAAACTGTTTTTT
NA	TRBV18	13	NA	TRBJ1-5	CASSSGGNQPQHF	TGTGCCAGCTCCTCAGGGGGCAATCAGCCCCAGCATTTT